This T cell receptor beta chain was observed in a study of radiation and T cells in renal cell carcinoma (dated by TCRdb to 2020 to 2021). About the investigation overall: The samples were drawn from a clinical trial, where primary renal cell carcinomas were treated with 15 Gy of stereotactic body radiation therapy and then removed by nephrectomy 4 weeks afterward. Across all 53 samples, around 4,000,000 unique CDR3 nucleotide sequences, encoding about 2,700,000 unique CDR3 amino acid sequences, were identified. A total of 50 to 60 samples underwent TCR beta sequencing, made up of some 26 tumors and about 27 peripheral blood samples.

The sample's time point label, decoded: blood 2 weeks post-SBRT. Sample treatment or condition, as interpreted from the label and publication: 15 Gy SBRT to primary tumor, nephrectomy 4 weeks later. Serial peripheral blood from radiation-treated patients was sampled at baseline, 2 weeks and 4 weeks after SBRT to track tumor-enriched clonotypes. Renal cell carcinoma with clear cell pathology was present in all patients. Genomic DNA for TCR sequencing was prepared using the QIAamp DNA Blood Mini Kit (Qiagen). Samples were included in the analyses only if all quality control checks were passed. Trimmed from V: 7 bases; trimmed from J: 5 bases; junction bases lacking a gene match: 4. The germline V gene supplies CDR1 ENHRY and CDR2 SYGVKD. The CDR3 goes from the cysteine to the phenylalanine over 12 residues. Only the CDR3 DNA is retained, 36 bases long and in frame from the first base. On this clone: What this receptor recognizes is not known. Base qualities were left out, and no much larger clone turns up one base away.

What the research found in general, with its limitations: Blood repertoire dynamics were not followed beyond 4 weeks after treatment. With a single-armed trial design, the study had no way to address how radiation dose or scheduling affects the TCR repertoire. In blood, the top tumor clonotypes increased from baseline to 2 weeks after radiation and then shrank by 4 weeks, which suggests a temporary expansion of tumor-resident clones. Because pretreatment tumor biopsies were not available, the study could not determine whether clonotypes were already present within the tumor at baseline.

Following the manufacturer's recommendations, the immunoSEQ kit was used to generate TCR beta libraries from genomic DNA. To prepare libraries, a first multiplex PCR with proprietary primers was run, followed by a second PCR that added unique barcodes, and a bead cleanup was done after each round. A positive control reaction and a negative control reaction, both provided in the kit, were run with every batch of samples. The final libraries underwent checking on an Agilent 4200 TapeStation D1000 ScreenTape, volumetric pooling, and quantification by qPCR. An Illumina NextSeq500 fitted with a MidOutput 150-cycle cartridge performed the sequencing, running 156 Read1 cycles and 15 Index1 cycles with the kit's custom primers. The pooled library was loaded at around 1 pM with about 20% PhiX control spiked in. The original methods were these. Vendor-processed data were analyzed in R, with a clonotype defined as all T cells sharing the same CDR3 nucleotide sequence. For clone abundance analyses, frequencies were normalized to the 10,000 most abundant clones per sample. Before analysis, public T cell clones were removed, and these numbered fewer than six per sample on average. Tumor-enriched and baseline blood-enriched clonotypes were defined by at least a 32-fold difference in abundance between compartments. Clonotypes expanded or contracted between blood time points were identified with a beta-binomial differential abundance model. Tumor-blood repertoire similarity was measured with the Baroni-Urbani and Buser coefficient, and group comparisons used two-tailed Wilcoxon tests in R. The clones in this table, taken by TCRdb from immuneACCESS, are in-frame only. Not every clone is retained; where verified, under half of the shortfall comes from an unresolved V gene, and the cause of the rest is unknown. The V and J calls and the clone size are those of that table, but D and trimming were determined from the DNA. A total of around 130,000 clones appear in this sample, 80% to 90% of them only once. Approximately 2% of the sample comes from the top ten.

The source was blood, collected from a patient whose treatment included radiotherapy and nephrectomy. The V gene is TRBV10-3 and the J gene is TRBJ1-1, with 7 junctional bases fitting TRBD1. The receptor's source is a woman aged 55-69 years with renal cell carcinoma. The sequence in DNA is TGTGCCATCAAGACAGGGCGGACTGAAGCTTTCTTT. Translation gives CAIKTGRTEAFF.